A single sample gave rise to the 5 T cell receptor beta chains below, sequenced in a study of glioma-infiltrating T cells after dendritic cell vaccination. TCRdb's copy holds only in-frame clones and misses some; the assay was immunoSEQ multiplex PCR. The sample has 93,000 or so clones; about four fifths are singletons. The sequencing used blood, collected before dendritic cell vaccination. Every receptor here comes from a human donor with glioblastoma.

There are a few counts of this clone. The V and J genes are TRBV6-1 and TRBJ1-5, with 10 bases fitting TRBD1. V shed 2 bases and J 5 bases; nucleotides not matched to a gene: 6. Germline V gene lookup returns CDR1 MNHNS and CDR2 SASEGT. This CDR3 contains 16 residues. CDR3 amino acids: CASSERRTGGYQPQHF. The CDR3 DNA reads TGTGCCAGCAGTGAACGACGGACAGGGGGGTATCAGCCCCAGCATTTT.

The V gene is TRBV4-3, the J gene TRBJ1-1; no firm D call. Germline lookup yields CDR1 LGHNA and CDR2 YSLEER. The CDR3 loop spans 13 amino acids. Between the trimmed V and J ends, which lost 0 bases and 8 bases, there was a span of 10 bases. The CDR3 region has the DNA TGCGCCAGCAGCCAAGATCTTGAGGGAGAAGCTTTCTTT. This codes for CASSQDLEGEAFF.

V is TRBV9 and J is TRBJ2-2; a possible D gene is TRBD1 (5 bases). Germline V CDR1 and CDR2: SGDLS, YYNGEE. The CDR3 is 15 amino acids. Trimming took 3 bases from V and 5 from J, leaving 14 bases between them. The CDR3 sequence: CASSAEGDLTGELFF. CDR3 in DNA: TGTGCCAGCAGCGCGGAAGGGGATTTGACCGGGGAGCTGTTTTTT.

CDR3 DNA sequence: TGTGCCAGCAGCCAACAGGGGGCTCTTAATGAAAAACTGTTTTTT. Its protein is CASSQQGALNEKLFF. The chain joins TRBV7-9 to TRBJ1-4; 9 bases map to TRBD1. CDR1 is SEHNR, CDR2 FQNEAQ, per germline (reference sequence). This CDR3 comprises 15 residues. After removal of 5 bases from V and 4 bases from J, the junction contained 5 bases not matched to a gene.

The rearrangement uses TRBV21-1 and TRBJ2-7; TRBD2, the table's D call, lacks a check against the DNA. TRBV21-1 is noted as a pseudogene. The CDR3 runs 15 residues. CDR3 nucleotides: TGTGCCAGCAGCAAAAGAATAGCGGGGGAATGCGAGCAGTACTTC. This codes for CASSKRIAGECEQYF.